This TCR beta chain emerged from a study of CD8+CD57+ T cells in acquired aplastic anemia. Study findings and constraints: Patients and controls had CD8+ Simpson's diversity values that were not significantly distinct.

As to this clonotype: The antigen is unknown.

Those patients picked for sequencing had displayed CD8+CD57+ cell expansion on flow cytometry. Each of the patients presented with severe acquired aplastic anemia. V was clipped by 4 bases and J by 5 bases, with 14 bases between them. Germline V gene lookup returns CDR1 SNHLY and CDR2 FYNNEI. This CDR3 contains 14 residues. Profiling that covered TCR beta VDJ and CDR3 relied on genomic DNA as its template. Via MiXCR, TCRdb re-called the reads, giving one row per CDR3 protein. There are under 350,000 distinct CDR3 sequences in the sample; under 65% occur only once, and roughly 1.2% lies in the top ten.

Sequenced: sorted CD4+, CD8+, or CD8+CD57+ T cells (not recorded which) from PBMCs. The receptor was isolated from a human donor with aplastic anemia. The rearrangement uses TRBV2 and TRBJ2-5; possibly TRBD1 or TRBD2 for D (6 bases each). CDR3 in DNA: TGTGCCAGCAGTGTTCTGGGGGGCAGGGAGACCCAGTACTTC. This codes for CASSVLGGRETQYF.